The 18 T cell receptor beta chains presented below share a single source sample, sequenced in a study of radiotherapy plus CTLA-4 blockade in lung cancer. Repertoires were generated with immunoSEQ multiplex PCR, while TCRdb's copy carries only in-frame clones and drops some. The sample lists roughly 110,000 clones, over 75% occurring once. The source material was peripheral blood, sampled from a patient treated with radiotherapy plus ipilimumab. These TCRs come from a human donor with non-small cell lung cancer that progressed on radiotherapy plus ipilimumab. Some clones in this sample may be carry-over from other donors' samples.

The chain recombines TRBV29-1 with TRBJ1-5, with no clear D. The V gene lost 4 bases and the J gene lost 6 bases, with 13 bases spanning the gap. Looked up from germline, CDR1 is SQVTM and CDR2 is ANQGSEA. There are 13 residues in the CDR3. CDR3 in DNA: TGCAGCGTTGGGGCAGGCACCGGTCAGCCCCAGCATTTT. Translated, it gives CSVGAGTGQPQHF.

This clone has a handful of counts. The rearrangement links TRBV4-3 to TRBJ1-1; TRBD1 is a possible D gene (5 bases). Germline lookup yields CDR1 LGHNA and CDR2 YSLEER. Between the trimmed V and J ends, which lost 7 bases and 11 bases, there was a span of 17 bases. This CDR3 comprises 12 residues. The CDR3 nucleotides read TGCGCCAGCACCCTCAATCGGGGGAAGGCTTTCTTT. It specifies CASTLNRGKAFF.

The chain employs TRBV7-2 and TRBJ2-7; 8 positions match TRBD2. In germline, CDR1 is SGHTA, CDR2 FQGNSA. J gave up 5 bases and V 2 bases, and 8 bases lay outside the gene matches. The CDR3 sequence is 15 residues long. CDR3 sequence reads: CASSLPGLVSHEQYF. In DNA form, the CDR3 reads TGTGCCAGCAGCTTACCGGGACTAGTGAGCCACGAGCAGTACTTC.

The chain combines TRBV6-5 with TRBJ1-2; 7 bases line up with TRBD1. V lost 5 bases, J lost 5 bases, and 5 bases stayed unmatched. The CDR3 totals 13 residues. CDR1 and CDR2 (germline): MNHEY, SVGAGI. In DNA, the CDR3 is TGTGCCAGCAGTGCTGCAGGGGGATATGGCTACACCTTC. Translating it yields CASSAAGGYGYTF.

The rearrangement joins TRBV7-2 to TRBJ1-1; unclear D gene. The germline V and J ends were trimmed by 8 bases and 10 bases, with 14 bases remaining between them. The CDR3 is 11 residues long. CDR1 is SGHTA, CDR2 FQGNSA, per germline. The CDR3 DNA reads TGTGCCAGCTCCCTGGGCGTTGTAGCTTTCTTT. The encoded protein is CASSLGVVAFF.

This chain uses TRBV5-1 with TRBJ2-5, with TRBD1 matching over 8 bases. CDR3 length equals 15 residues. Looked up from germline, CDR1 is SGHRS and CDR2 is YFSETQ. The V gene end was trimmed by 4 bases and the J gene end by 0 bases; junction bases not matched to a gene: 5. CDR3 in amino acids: CASSLTGANQETQYF. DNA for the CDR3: TGCGCCAGCAGCCTGACAGGGGCCAACCAAGAGACCCAGTACTTC.

CDR3 bases: TGCGCCAGCAGCCAGACAGGGGGCTACACTGAAGCTTTCTTT. Its protein product is CASSQTGGYTEAFF. This sequence joins TRBV4-1 and TRBJ1-1; the match to TRBD1 covers 10 bases. Per the germline V gene, CDR1 is MGHRA and CDR2 is YSYEKL. Trimming removed 3 bases from V and 3 bases from J; junction bases left unmatched: 1. The CDR3 has 14 residues.

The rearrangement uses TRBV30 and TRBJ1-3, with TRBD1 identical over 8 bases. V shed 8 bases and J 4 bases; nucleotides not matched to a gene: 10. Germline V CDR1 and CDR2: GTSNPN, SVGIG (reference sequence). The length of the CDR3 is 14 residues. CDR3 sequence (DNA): TGTGCCGGGGGAATCGGGACAGGAGGAAACACCATATATTTT. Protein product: CAGGIGTGGNTIYF.

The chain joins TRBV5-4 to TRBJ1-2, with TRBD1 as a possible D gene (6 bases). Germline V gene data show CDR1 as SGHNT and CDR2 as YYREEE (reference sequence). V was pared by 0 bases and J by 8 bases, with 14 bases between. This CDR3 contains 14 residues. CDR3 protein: CASSLDRDRGGYTF. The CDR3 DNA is TGTGCCAGCAGCTTGGACAGGGATCGGGGCGGCTACACCTTC.

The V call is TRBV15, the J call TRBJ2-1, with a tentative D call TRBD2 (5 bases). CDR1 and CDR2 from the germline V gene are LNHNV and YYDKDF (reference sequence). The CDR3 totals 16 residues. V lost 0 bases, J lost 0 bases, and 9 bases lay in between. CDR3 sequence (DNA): TGTGCCACCAGCAGAGATGGTGGGAGCTCCTACAATGAGCAGTTCTTC. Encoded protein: CATSRDGGSSYNEQFF.

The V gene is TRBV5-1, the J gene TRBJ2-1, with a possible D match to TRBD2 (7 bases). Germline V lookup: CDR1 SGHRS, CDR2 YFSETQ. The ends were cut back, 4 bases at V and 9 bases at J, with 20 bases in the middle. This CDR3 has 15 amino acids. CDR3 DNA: TGCGCCAGCAGCCCAGGACAGACCGGGGGGAGTGAGCAGTTCTTC. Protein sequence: CASSPGQTGGSEQFF.

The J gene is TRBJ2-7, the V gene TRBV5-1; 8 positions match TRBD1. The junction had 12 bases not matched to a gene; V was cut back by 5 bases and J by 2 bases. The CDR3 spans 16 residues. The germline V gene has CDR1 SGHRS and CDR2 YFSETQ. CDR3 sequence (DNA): TGCGCCAGCAGGGGAATTGGACAGGGCACACCCTACGAGCAGTACTTC. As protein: CASRGIGQGTPYEQYF.

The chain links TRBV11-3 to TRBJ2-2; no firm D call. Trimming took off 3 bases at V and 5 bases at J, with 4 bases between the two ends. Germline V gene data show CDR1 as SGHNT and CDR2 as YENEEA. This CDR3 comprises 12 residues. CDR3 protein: CASSFETGELFF. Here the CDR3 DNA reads TGTGCCAGCAGCTTCGAAACCGGGGAGCTGTTTTTT.

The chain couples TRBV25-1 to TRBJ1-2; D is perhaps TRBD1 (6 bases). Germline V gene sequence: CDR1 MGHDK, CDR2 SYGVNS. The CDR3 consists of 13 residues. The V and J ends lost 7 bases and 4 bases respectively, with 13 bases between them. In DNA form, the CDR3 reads TGTGCCAGCACAGCACAGGGAGCCTATGGCTACACCTTC. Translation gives CASTAQGAYGYTF.

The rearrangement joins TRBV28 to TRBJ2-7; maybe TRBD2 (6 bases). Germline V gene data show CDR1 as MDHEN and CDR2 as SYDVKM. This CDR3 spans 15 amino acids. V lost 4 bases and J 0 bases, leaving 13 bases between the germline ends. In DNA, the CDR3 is TGTGCCAGCAGTTCGCCTGCGGAGGGCTCCTACGAGCAGTACTTC. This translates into CASSSPAEGSYEQYF.

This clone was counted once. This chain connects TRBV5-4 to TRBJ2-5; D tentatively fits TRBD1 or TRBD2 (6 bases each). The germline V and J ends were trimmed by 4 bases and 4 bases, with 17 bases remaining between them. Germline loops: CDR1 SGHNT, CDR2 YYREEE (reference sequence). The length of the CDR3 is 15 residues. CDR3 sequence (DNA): TGTGCCAGCAGCGTGGGACAATCGGGGGCAGAGACCCAGTACTTC. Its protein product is CASSVGQSGAETQYF.

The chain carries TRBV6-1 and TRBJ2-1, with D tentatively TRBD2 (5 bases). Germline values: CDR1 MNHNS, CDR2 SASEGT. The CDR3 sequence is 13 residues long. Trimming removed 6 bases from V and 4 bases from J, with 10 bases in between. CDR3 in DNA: TGTGCCAGCAGGGTCCCGGGGTACAATGAGCAGTTCTTC. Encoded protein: CASRVPGYNEQFF.

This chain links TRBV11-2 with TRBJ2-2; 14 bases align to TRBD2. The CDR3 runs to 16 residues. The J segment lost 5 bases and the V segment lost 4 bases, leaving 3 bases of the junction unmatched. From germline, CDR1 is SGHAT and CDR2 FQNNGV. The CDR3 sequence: CASSWGLAGVTGELFF. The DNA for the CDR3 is TGTGCCAGCAGCTGGGGACTAGCGGGGGTAACCGGGGAGCTGTTTTTT.